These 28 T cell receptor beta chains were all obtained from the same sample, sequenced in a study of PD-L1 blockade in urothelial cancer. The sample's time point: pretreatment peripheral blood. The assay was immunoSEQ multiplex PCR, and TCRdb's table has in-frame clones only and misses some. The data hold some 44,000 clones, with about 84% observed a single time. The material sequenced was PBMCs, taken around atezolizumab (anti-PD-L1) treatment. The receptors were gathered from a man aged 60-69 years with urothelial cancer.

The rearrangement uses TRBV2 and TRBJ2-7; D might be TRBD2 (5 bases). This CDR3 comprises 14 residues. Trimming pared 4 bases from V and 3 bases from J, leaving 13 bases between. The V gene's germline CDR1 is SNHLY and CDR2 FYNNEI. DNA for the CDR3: TGTGCCAGCAGTGGGGAGCTACCAATCTACGAGCAGTACTTC. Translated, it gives CASSGELPIYEQYF.

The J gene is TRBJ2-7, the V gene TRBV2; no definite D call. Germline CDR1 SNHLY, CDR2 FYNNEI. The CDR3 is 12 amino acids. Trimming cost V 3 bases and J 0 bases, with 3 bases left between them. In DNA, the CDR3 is TGTGCCAGCAGTGACAACTCCTACGAGCAGTACTTC. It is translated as CASSDNSYEQYF.

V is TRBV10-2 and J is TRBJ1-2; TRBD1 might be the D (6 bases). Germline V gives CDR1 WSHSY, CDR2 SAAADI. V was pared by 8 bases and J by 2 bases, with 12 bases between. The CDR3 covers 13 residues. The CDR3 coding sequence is TGCGCCAGCTCAGCTGGACAGAACTATGGCTACACCTTC. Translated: CASSAGQNYGYTF.

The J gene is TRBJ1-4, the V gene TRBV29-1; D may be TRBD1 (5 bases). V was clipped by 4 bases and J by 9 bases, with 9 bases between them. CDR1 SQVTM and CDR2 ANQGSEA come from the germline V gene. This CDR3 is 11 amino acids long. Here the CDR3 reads CSVGQGQKLFF. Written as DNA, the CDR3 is TGCAGCGTTGGGCAGGGTCAAAAACTGTTTTTT.

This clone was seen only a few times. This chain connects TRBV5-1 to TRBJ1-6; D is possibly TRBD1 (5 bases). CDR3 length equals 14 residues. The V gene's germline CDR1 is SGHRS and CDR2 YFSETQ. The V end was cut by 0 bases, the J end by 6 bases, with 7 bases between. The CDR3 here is CASSLVQGNSPLHF. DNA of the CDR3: TGCGCCAGCAGCTTGGTGCAGGGTAATTCACCCCTCCACTTT.

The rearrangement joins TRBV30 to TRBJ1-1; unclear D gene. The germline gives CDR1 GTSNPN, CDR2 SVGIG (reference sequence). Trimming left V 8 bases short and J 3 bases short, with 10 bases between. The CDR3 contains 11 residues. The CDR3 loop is CASGGYTEAFF. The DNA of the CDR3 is TGTGCCAGCGGCGGGTACACTGAAGCTTTCTTT.

This CDR3 is CASSLSQGPYNEQFF. The CDR3 DNA reads TGTGCCAGCAGCTTATCCCAGGGCCCCTACAATGAGCAGTTCTTC. The chain carries TRBV5-6 and TRBJ2-1, with a weak D call TRBD1 (5 bases). This CDR3 region has 15 residues. Germline CDR1 and CDR2: SGHDT and YYEEEE. V lost 2 bases and J lost 2, with 11 bases in between.

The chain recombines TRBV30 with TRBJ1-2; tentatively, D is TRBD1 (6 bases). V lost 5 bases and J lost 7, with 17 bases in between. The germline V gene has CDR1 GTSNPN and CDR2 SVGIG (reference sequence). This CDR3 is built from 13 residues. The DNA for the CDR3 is TGTGCCTGGGGGAGGGAGGGGGATATTGGCTACACCTTC. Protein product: CAWGREGDIGYTF.

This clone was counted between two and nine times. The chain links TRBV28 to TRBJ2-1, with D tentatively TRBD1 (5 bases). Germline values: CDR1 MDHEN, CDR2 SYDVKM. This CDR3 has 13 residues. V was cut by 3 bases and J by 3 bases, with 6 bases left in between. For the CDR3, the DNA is TGTGCCAGCAGTTTTACAGGCTACAATGAGCAGTTCTTC. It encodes CASSFTGYNEQFF.

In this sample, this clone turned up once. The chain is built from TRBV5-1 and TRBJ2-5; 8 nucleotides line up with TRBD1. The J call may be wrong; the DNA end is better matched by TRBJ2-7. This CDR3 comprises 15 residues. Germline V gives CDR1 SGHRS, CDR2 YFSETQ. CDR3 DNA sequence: TGCGCCAGCAGCTTGGGTTGGACAGGGACCTACGAGCAGTACTTC. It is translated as CASSLGWTGTYEQYF.

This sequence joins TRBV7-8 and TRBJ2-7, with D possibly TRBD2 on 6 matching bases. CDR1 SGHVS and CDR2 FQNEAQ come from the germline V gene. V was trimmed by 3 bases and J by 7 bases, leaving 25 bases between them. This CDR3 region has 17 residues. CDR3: CASSFFPPAGQPGEQYF. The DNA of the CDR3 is TGTGCCAGCAGCTTTTTCCCCCCGGCGGGGCAACCGGGTGAGCAGTACTTC.

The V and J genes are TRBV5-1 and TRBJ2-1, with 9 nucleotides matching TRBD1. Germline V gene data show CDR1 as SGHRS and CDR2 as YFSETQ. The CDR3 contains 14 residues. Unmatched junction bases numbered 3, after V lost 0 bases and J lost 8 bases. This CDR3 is CASSLGGDRDEQFF. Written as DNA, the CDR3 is TGCGCCAGCAGCTTGGGTGGGGACAGGGATGAGCAGTTCTTC.

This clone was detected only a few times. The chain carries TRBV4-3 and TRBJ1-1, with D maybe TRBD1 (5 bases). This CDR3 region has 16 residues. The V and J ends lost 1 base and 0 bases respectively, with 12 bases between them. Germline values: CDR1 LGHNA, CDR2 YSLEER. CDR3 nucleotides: TGCGCCAGCAGCCAAGTAGGGGCAGGGATGAACACTGAAGCTTTCTTT. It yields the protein CASSQVGAGMNTEAFF.

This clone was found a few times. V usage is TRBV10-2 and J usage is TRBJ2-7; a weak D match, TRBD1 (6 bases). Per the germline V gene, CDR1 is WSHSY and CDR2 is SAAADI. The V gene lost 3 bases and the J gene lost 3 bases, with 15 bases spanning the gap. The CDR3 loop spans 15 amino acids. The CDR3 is CASSEGQNLRYEQYF. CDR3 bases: TGCGCCAGCAGTGAAGGACAGAATCTACGCTACGAGCAGTACTTC.

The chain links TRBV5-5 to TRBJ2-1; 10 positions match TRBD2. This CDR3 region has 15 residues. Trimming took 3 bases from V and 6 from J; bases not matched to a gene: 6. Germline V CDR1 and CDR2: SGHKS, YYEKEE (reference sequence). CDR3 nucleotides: TGTGCCAGCAGCTCAGCCGGGACTAGCGTCAATGAGCAGTTCTTC. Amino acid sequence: CASSSAGTSVNEQFF.

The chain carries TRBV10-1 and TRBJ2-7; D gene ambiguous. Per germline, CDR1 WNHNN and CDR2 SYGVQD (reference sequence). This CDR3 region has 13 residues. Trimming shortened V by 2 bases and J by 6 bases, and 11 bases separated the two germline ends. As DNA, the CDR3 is TGCGCCAGCAGTGAGATATCACGGAGCGAGCAGTACTTC. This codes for CASSEISRSEQYF.

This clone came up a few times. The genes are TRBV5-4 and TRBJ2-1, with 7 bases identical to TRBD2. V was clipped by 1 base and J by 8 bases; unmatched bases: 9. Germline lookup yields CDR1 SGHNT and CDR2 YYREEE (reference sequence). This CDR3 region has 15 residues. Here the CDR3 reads CASSLTQRGGYEQFF. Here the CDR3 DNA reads TGTGCCAGCAGCTTGACCCAGCGGGGAGGGTATGAGCAGTTCTTC.

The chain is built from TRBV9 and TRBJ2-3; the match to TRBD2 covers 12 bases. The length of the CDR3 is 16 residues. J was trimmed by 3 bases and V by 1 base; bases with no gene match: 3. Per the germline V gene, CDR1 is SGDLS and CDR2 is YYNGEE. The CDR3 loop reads CASSVLAGGKTDTQYF. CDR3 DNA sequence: TGTGCCAGCAGCGTACTAGCGGGAGGGAAGACAGATACGCAGTATTTT. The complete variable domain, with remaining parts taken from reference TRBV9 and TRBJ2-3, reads DSGVTQTPKHLITATGQRVTLRCSPRSGDLSVYWYQQSLDQGLQFLIQYYNGEERAKGNILERFSAQQFPDLHSELNLSSLELGDSALYFCASSVLAGGKTDTQYFGPGTRLTVL.

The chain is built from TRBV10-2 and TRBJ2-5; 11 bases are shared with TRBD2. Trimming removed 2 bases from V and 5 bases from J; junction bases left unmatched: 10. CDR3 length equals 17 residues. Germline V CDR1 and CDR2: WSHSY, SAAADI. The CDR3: CASSEGGLAGGRETQYF. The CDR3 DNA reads TGCGCCAGCAGTGAGGGTGGGCTAGCGGGGGGCCGGGAGACCCAGTACTTC.

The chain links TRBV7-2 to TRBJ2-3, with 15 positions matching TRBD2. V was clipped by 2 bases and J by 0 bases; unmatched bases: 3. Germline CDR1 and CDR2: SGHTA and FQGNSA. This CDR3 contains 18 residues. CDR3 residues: CASSLWTSGGASTDTQYF. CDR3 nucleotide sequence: TGTGCCAGCAGCTTATGGACTAGCGGGGGGGCTAGCACAGATACGCAGTATTTT.

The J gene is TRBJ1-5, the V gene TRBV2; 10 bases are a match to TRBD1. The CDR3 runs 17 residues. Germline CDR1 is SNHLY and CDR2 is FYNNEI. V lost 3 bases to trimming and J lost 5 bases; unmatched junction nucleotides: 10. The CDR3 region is CASSDRWGQGRYQPQHF. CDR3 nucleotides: TGTGCCAGCAGTGACAGGTGGGGACAGGGGAGGTATCAGCCCCAGCATTTT. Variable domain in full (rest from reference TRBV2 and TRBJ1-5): EPEVTQTPSHQVTQMGQEVILRCVPISNHLYFYWYRQILGQKVEFLVSFYNNEISEKSEIFDDQFSVERPDGSNFTLKIRSTKLEDSAMYFCASSDRWGQGRYQPQHFGDGTRLSIL.

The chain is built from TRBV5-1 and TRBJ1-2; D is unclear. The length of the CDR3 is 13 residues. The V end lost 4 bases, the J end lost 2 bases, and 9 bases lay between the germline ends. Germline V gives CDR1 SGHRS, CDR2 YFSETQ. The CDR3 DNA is TGCGCCAGCAGCCCCGGACTAAACTATGGCTACACCTTC. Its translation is CASSPGLNYGYTF.

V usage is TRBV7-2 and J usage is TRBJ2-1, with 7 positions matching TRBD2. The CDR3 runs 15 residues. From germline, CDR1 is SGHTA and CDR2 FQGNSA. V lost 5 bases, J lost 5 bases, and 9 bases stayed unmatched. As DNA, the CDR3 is TGTGCCAGCAGCCTCGGGCTAGCGGCTAACAATGAGCAGTTCTTC. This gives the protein CASSLGLAANNEQFF.

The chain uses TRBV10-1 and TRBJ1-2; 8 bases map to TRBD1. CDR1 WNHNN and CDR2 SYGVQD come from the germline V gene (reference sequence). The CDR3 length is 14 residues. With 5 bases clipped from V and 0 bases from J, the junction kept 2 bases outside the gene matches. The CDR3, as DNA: TGCGCCAGCAGTCCGGGACAGGCTAACTATGGCTACACCTTC. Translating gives CASSPGQANYGYTF.

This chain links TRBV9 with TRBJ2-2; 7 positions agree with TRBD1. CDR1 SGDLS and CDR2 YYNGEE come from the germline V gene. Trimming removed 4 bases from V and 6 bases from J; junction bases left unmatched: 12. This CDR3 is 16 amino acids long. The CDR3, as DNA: TGTGCCAGCAGCACAGAGACAGGGCCACGCCCCGGGGAGCTGTTTTTT. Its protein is CASSTETGPRPGELFF.

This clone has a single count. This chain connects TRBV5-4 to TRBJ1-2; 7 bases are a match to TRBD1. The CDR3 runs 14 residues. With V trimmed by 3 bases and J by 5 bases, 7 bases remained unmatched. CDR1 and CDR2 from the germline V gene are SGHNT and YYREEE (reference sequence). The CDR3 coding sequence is TGTGCCAGCAGCTCCGGCACAGGGGCTTATGGCTACACCTTC. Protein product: CASSSGTGAYGYTF.

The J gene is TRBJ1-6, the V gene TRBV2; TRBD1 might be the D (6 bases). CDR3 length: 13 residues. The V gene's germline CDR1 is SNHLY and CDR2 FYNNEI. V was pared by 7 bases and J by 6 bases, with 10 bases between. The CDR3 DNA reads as TGTGCCAGCACCTTAGGGGGTAATTCACCCCTCCACTTT. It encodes CASTLGGNSPLHF.

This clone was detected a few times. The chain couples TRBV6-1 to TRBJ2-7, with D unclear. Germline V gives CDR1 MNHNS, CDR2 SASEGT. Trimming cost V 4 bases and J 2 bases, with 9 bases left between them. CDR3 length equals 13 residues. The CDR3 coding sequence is TGTGCCAGCAGTGTATCTTACACCTACGAGCAGTACTTC. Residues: CASSVSYTYEQYF.